The present T cell receptor beta chain was sequenced within a study of Ad26.COV2.S vaccination and SARS-CoV-2 variants. Study-wide points: Those who received the vaccine showed greater spike-specific TCR breadth than those given placebo.

Treatment meaning: roughly 18 received Ad26.COV2.S at low or high dose, single or two shots; about 5 received placebo; per-sample allocation not given. Day 63 following the first vaccine or placebo injection was when the samples were taken. In the case of this clone: Its target is not known.

The germline V gene has CDR1 LGHNA and CDR2 YSLEER. The CDR3 spans 17 residues. Trimming took 6 bases from V and 4 from J; bases not matched to a gene: 17. Assay used: immunoSEQ multiplex PCR; TCRdb lists only in-frame clones, some missing. The sample has about 350,000 clones, roughly nine tenths seen once. The V gene is TRBV4-3, the J gene TRBJ1-1; 7 positions match TRBD1. This sample comprised peripheral blood, obtained in a trial of Ad26.COV2.S vaccine versus placebo. The receptor's source is a person aged 18 to 65 who received the Ad26.COV2.S COVID-19 vaccine or a placebo. The CDR3 nucleotides read TGCGCCAGCAGACCAGACAAAGAATACAGGGGCGGCACTGAAGCTTTCTTT. Translating it yields CASRPDKEYRGGTEAFF.